These 10 T cell receptor beta chains came from one sample sequenced in a study of post-analysis software for immune sequencing data. General study points: In patients, roughly 5 TRBV segments were more frequent than in controls, with TRBV5-6, TRBV5-1 and TRBV20-1 among them.

TCR beta cDNA libraries included unique molecular identifiers. From the PCR reads, TCRdb called clonotypes with MiXCR, one entry per CDR3 protein. This table has roughly 400,000 distinct CDR3 sequences, roughly 38% appearing once. These receptors lack a known antigen. Sequencing was performed on blood. Receptors were obtained from a girl aged 2 to 10 with multiple sclerosis.

This clonotype has only a few counts. J is TRBJ1-2 and V is TRBV7-9; 9 bases line up with TRBD1. Trimming at V came to 5 bases and at J to 5 bases, leaving 9 bases not matched to a gene. This CDR3 has 15 residues. In germline, CDR1 is SEHNR, CDR2 FQNEAQ (reference sequence). CDR3 sequence (DNA): TGTGCCAGCAGCCCTGCGGGGACAGGGTCATATGGCTACACCTTC. It encodes CASSPAGTGSYGYTF. Based on the CDR3 plus reference TRBV7-9 and TRBJ1-2, the full variable domain is DTGVSQNPRHKITKRGQNVTFRCDPISEHNRLYWYRQTLGQGPEFLTYFQNEAQLEKSRLLSDRFSAERPKGSFSTLEIQRTEQGDSAMYLCASSPAGTGSYGYTFGSGTRLTVV.

This clonotype has a handful of counts. The chain recombines TRBV6-2 or TRBV6-3 with TRBJ2-7; 7 bases are a match to TRBD1. CDR3 length: 13 residues. The V segment lost 8 bases and the J segment 6 bases; nucleotides outside the gene matches: 10. Germline V lookup: CDR1 MNHEY, CDR2 SVGEGT. Here the CDR3 DNA reads TGTGCCAGCCGACGACAGGGTATGGGCGAGCAGTACTTC. Translation gives CASRRQGMGEQYF.

In nucleotides, the CDR3 is TGTGCCAGCAGTTCTCCAACCAGGGGATTCGAGACCCAGTACTTC. It specifies CASSSPTRGFETQYF. The chain employs TRBV6-5 and TRBJ2-5, with D perhaps matching TRBD1 (6 bases). Trimming removed 4 bases from V and 5 bases from J, with 17 bases in between. CDR3 length: 15 amino acids. Germline V gene data show CDR1 as MNHEY and CDR2 as SVGAGI.

This clonotype has more than one count but fewer than ten. The chain recombines TRBV29-1 with TRBJ1-1; D gene uncertain. Germline CDR1 and CDR2: SQVTM and ANQGSEA. Trimming took 0 bases from V and 1 from J, leaving 3 bases between them. The CDR3 is 12 amino acids. The CDR3 DNA follows: TGCAGCGTTGAAGACAGGAACACTGAAGCTTTCTTT. Its protein product is CSVEDRNTEAFF.

This clonotype was seen once. Compared with germline, one end of the junction differs, possibly owing to a read error. The chain links TRBV5-1 to TRBJ1-4; D is unclear. Per the germline V gene, CDR1 is SGHRS and CDR2 is YFSETQ. CDR3 length: 14 amino acids. CDR3 sequence (DNA): TGCGCCAGCAGCTTTGACTCGGAAGGAGAAAAGCTGTTTTTT. Its translation: CASSFDSEGEKLFF.

V is TRBV6-5 and J is TRBJ2-1; 10 nucleotides line up with TRBD2. Germline V gene data show CDR1 as MNHEY and CDR2 as SVGAGI. Trimming cost V 0 bases and J 4 bases; bases outside gene matches: 3. The CDR3 has 16 residues. The CDR3 protein is CASSYSLAGDYNEQFF. The CDR3 DNA reads TGTGCCAGCAGTTACTCCCTAGCGGGAGATTACAATGAGCAGTTCTTC.

This clonotype was detected only a few times. CDR3: CASLSRPGANHEQYF. The CDR3 DNA reads as TGTGCCAGCCTATCCCGCCCGGGGGCTAACCACGAGCAGTACTTC. This chain uses TRBV13 with TRBJ2-7; D assignment may be TRBD1 or TRBD2 (6 bases each). The V gene's germline CDR1 is PRHDT and CDR2 FYEKMQ (reference sequence). The CDR3 length is 15 residues. With 8 bases removed from V and 5 bases from J, the gap between germline ends came to 22 bases.

This clonotype has more than one count but fewer than ten. This chain links TRBV5-6 with TRBJ2-7; the D is unclear. The CDR3 totals 15 residues. Germline CDR1 and CDR2: SGHDT and YYEEEE. Trimming stripped 5 bases from V and 7 bases from J, with 22 bases between. Here the CDR3 reads CASSITVSDEREQYF. The CDR3 DNA reads TGTGCCAGCAGTATTACTGTGTCCGACGAAAGGGAGCAGTACTTC.

The rearrangement joins TRBV9 to TRBJ2-1; maybe TRBD1 (5 bases). Germline V gene data show CDR1 as SGDLS and CDR2 as YYNGEE. This CDR3 contains 13 residues. V dropped 4 bases and J dropped 5 bases, with 10 bases sitting between them. DNA for the CDR3: TGTGCCAGCAGCCCAGGGTGGGACAATGAGCAGTTCTTC. It is translated as CASSPGWDNEQFF.

This clonotype was detected a few times. The genes are TRBV7-9 and TRBJ2-5; D unresolved. Germline CDR1 SEHNR, CDR2 FQNEAQ (reference sequence). V was pared by 0 bases and J by 1 base, with 6 bases between. The CDR3 spans 14 residues. The CDR3 sequence: CASSLAVLQETQYF. CDR3 in DNA: TGTGCCAGCAGCTTAGCGGTCCTCCAAGAGACCCAGTACTTC.